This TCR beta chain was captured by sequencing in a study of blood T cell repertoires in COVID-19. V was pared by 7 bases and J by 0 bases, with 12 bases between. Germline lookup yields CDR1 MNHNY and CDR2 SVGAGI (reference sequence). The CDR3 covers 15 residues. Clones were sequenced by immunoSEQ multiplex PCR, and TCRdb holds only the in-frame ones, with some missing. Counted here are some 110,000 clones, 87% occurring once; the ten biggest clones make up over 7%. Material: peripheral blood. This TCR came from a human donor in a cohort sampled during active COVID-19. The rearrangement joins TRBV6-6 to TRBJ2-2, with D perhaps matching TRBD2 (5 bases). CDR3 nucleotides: TGTGCCAGCACCCAGCGGATCGCGAACACCGGGGAGCTGTTTTTT. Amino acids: CASTQRIANTGELFF.